Shown below are 8 T cell receptor beta chains from a single sample sequenced in a study of CD4 T cells in relation to SARS-CoV-2 and coronaviruses. The unexposed donors gave CD4+ T cells in about 2011-2019, prior to COVID-19. Measured with immunoSEQ multiplex PCR; TCRdb has only the in-frame clones, and not every one. The repertoire includes tens of thousands of clones, roughly 85% of them detected once, and roughly 1.5% sits in the top ten. The sample consisted of memory CD4+ T cells from PBMCs. The receptor set was obtained from a human donor in good health.

This clone appeared a single time. CDR3 coding DNA: TGTGCCAGTAGCCGACCCGGTCTGCCGAGCAACACTGAAGCTTTCTTT. Translation: CASSRPGLPSNTEAFF. The J gene is TRBJ1-1, the V gene TRBV19; D not certain. Germline V CDR1 and CDR2: LNHDA, SQIVND (reference sequence). The ends were cut back, 6 bases at V and 2 bases at J, with 19 bases in the middle. The length of the CDR3 is 16 residues.

The chain is built from TRBV20-1 and TRBJ2-1, with TRBD1 matching 7 bases. The CDR3 runs 11 residues. Germline CDR1 and CDR2: DFQATT and SNEGSKA (reference sequence). J was trimmed by 14 bases and V by 0 bases; bases with no gene match: 4. The CDR3 DNA is TGCAGTGCTAGAGATTCCAGGGGGAAGTTCTTC. It specifies CSARDSRGKFF.

The CDR3 sequence is CASSPNPGQGMYEQYF. DNA of the CDR3: TGTGCCAGCAGCCCGAACCCGGGACAGGGGATGTACGAGCAGTACTTC. The chain combines TRBV7-3 with TRBJ2-7, with 10 positions matching TRBD1. V was pared by 5 bases and J by 4 bases, with 11 bases of the junction left unmatched. CDR3 size: 16 residues. Per germline, CDR1 SGHTA and CDR2 FQGTGA.

In DNA form, the CDR3 reads TGTGCCACCAGCAGAGGGGACAGGGGGCGCGGCTATGGCTACACCTTC. This sequence encodes CATSRGDRGRGYGYTF. V and J are TRBV15 and TRBJ1-2; TRBD1 matches at 12 bases. V lost 1 base to trimming and J lost 4 bases; unmatched junction nucleotides: 4. The CDR3 has 16 amino acids. Germline V gene data show CDR1 as LNHNV and CDR2 as YYDKDF (reference sequence).

The chain uses TRBV7-9 and TRBJ2-7; perhaps TRBD1 as D (5 bases). The CDR3 length is 12 residues. Trimming took off 6 bases at V and 5 bases at J, with 11 bases between the two ends. Germline lookup yields CDR1 SEHNR and CDR2 FQNEAQ (reference sequence). The CDR3 nucleotides read TGTGCCAGCAGTCCTCAGGGCCACGAGCAGTACTTC. Amino acid sequence: CASSPQGHEQYF. The complete variable domain, with remaining parts taken from reference TRBV7-9 and TRBJ2-7, reads DTGVSQNPRHKITKRGQNVTFRCDPISEHNRLYWYRQTLGQGPEFLTYFQNEAQLEKSRLLSDRFSAERPKGSFSTLEIQRTEQGDSAMYLCASSPQGHEQYFGPGTRLTVT.

The genes are TRBV12-2 and TRBJ1-2. TRBV12-2 is listed as a pseudogene. The CDR3 is 15 residues long. The CDR3 DNA follows: TGTGCAAGTCGCTTCTATCTTCTTGGGGGCTATGGCTACACCTTC. Its protein is CASRFYLLGGYGYTF.

The chain joins TRBV5-5 to TRBJ2-1, with 7 bases fitting TRBD1. Trimming cost V 3 bases and J 0 bases; bases outside gene matches: 9. The CDR3 runs 17 residues. Germline loops: CDR1 SGHKS, CDR2 YYEKEE (reference sequence). The CDR3 loop is CASSSETGLSSYNEQFF. In DNA form, the CDR3 reads TGTGCCAGCAGCTCAGAGACAGGGCTAAGCTCCTACAATGAGCAGTTCTTC.

This chain connects TRBV12-2 to TRBJ2-7; no check of the table's D call, TRBD2, against the DNA was made. TRBV12-2 is a pseudogene segment. The CDR3 sequence is 9 residues long. The CDR3 coding sequence is TGTGCAAGTCGCTCGGGGGGGGCGGTC. Its protein product is CASRSGGAV.